This TCR beta chain was recovered during a study of Graves' ophthalmopathy and Graves' hyperthyroidism. Study-level background: Peripheral blood samples were taken at initial diagnosis, before any treatment.

From RNA, the CDR3 regions of TCR beta chains were amplified and sequenced. After a first-round RT-PCR with HTBI primers, a second-round multiplex PCR was run. TCRdb processed the multiplex PCR reads anew with MiXCR; each CDR3 protein has one entry. The data contain about 400,000 distinct CDR3 sequences, roughly 18% of them singletons. Study results and limitations: Progression of ophthalmopathy was predicted by the model with about 66% sensitivity and around 72% specificity.

This clonotype has ten or more counts. Its cognate antigen is unknown. The receptor's source is a woman aged 18-30 years with Graves' ophthalmopathy. Sequencing used peripheral blood.

The CDR3 nucleotides read TGTGCCAGCAGCCGTATAGGGGACTCCAGTTCCTATAGCAATCAGCCCCAGCATTTT. It translates to CASSRIGDSSSYSNQPQHF. The chain carries TRBV6-2 or TRBV6-3 and TRBJ1-5; a possible D gene is TRBD1 (5 bases). The V gene lost 6 bases and the J gene lost 0 bases, with 24 bases spanning the gap. This CDR3 is 19 amino acids long. CDR1 is MNHEY and CDR2 is SVGEGT in the germline V gene.